This entry lists 32 T cell receptor beta chains sequenced from one sample in a study of graft-versus-host responses after intestinal transplantation. Profiled with immunoSEQ multiplex PCR; TCRdb holds only in-frame clones, not every one. This repertoire shows roughly 40,000 clones, about 91% found once; its top ten account for about 4.4%. The starting material was PBMCs, obtained 524 days after transplant. These receptor sequences come from a human patient who received an intestinal transplant, so some T cells may come from the graft donor.

The J gene is TRBJ2-3, the V gene TRBV11-1; D remains ambiguous. The CDR3 sequence is 15 residues long. Germline CDR1 and CDR2: SGHAT and FQDESV (reference sequence). V lost 5 bases and J lost 1, with 13 bases in between. The CDR3 DNA reads as TGTGCCAGCAGCCCTTTCTACTGGGGCACAGATACGCAGTATTTT. Its translation: CASSPFYWGTDTQYF.

This rearrangement joins TRBV4-3 to TRBJ1-2, with a tentative D call TRBD1 (5 bases). Germline CDR1 is LGHNA and CDR2 is YSLEER. This CDR3 region has 14 residues. V gave up 0 bases and J gave up 6 bases, with 11 bases separating them. CDR3 DNA sequence: TGCGCCAGCAGCCAAGAGGGGGGGACCCATGGCTACACCTTC. Protein product: CASSQEGGTHGYTF.

The V gene is TRBV27, the J gene TRBJ1-5; TRBD1 is a possible D gene (6 bases). This CDR3 is 13 amino acids long. CDR1 and CDR2 from the germline V gene are MNHEY and SMNVEV (reference sequence). Trimming removed 2 bases from V and 4 bases from J, with 6 bases in between. DNA for the CDR3: TGTGCCAGCAGTTTAAGGGGGAATCAGCCCCAGCATTTT. The encoded protein is CASSLRGNQPQHF.

This clone was found once. The rearrangement links TRBV7-9 to TRBJ2-2; either TRBD1 or TRBD2 may supply D (5 bases each). Trimming left V 0 bases short and J 9 bases short, with 8 bases between. Per the germline V gene, CDR1 is SEHNR and CDR2 is FQNEAQ (reference sequence). There are 13 residues in the CDR3. CDR3 DNA sequence: TGTGCCAGCAGCTTAGCCGGGGCCTGGGAGCTGTTTTTT. This translates into CASSLAGAWELFF.

Notes on this clone: Different DNA sequences within this sample yield the same CDR3. The chain couples TRBV11-3 to TRBJ2-1, with a tentative D call TRBD2 (6 bases). CDR1 and CDR2 (germline): SGHNT, YENEEA. V was trimmed by 1 base and J by 4 bases, leaving 11 bases between them. This CDR3 is built from 15 residues. CDR3 in amino acids: CASSLVTSGYNEQFF. The CDR3 region has the DNA TGTGCCAGCAGCTTAGTGACTAGTGGGTACAATGAGCAGTTCTTC.

This clone was detected only once. The chain recombines TRBV6-5 with TRBJ1-4; D uncertain. Germline V CDR1 and CDR2: MNHEY, SVGAGI. Trimming removed 6 bases at V and 10 bases at J, with 12 bases between. CDR3 size: 12 residues. The CDR3 nucleotides are TGTGCCAGCAGGGCGATCCGCGGAAAACTGTTTTTT. This codes for CASRAIRGKLFF.

This sequence joins TRBV25-1 and TRBJ2-6; no clear D. Germline values: CDR1 MGHDK, CDR2 SYGVNS. V was clipped by 6 bases and J by 4 bases, with 10 bases between them. CDR3 length: 14 residues. CDR3 coding DNA: TGTGCCAGCAGCCCGTGGTCCGGGGCCAACGTCCTGACTTTC. It codes for CASSPWSGANVLTF.

The V and J genes are TRBV9 and TRBJ2-3, with TRBD2 matching 7 bases. CDR1 is SGDLS and CDR2 is YYNGEE in the germline V gene. The V and J ends lost 4 bases and 6 bases, in that order; junction bases with no gene match: 8. The CDR3 is 14 residues long. CDR3 sequence (DNA): TGTGCCAGCAGCCCTAGGGGCGGGAGTGATACGCAGTATTTT. Translation: CASSPRGGSDTQYF.

The CDR3 DNA reads TGTGCCAGCAGCCGCGGACTAGCGGGGAAGAACACCGGGGAGCTGTTTTTT. Amino acids: CASSRGLAGKNTGELFF. The chain employs TRBV6-4 and TRBJ2-2; 12 bases fit TRBD2. Germline V lookup: CDR1 MRHNA, CDR2 SNTAGT. V dropped 6 bases and J dropped 1; count of bases not matched to a gene: 6. The CDR3 is made up of 17 amino acids.

The gene calls are TRBV6-5 and TRBJ2-7; maybe TRBD1 (6 bases). The CDR3 contains 13 residues. V gave up 2 bases and J gave up 6 bases, with 11 bases separating them. CDR1 MNHEY and CDR2 SVGAGI come from the germline V gene. The chain's CDR3 is CASSYGGQSEQYF. The CDR3, as DNA: TGTGCCAGCAGTTACGGAGGACAGAGCGAGCAGTACTTC.

This chain uses TRBV27 with TRBJ1-2; D is ambiguous. Germline lookup yields CDR1 MNHEY and CDR2 SMNVEV (reference sequence). Trimming removed 1 base from V and 0 bases from J, with 9 bases in between. CDR3 length: 15 residues. The CDR3 nucleotides are TGTGCCAGCAGTTTATTACCCGTCTCTAACTATGGCTACACCTTC. Protein: CASSLLPVSNYGYTF.

The chain recombines TRBV7-2 with TRBJ2-7; D is possibly TRBD1 (6 bases). The CDR3 is 15 amino acids. Germline values: CDR1 SGHTA, CDR2 FQGNSA. Trimming took off 4 bases at V and 3 bases at J, with 16 bases between the two ends. The CDR3 sequence: CASSWGQGGGYEQYF. For the CDR3, the DNA is TGTGCCAGCAGCTGGGGGCAGGGCGGAGGCTACGAGCAGTACTTC.

The V and J genes are TRBV15 and TRBJ1-5, with unresolved D. The CDR3 sequence is 14 residues long. The germline gives CDR1 LNHNV, CDR2 YYDKDF (reference sequence). V was pared by 5 bases and J by 0 bases, with 8 bases between. DNA of the CDR3: TGTGCCACCAGCTTCGACGCTAGCAATCAGCCCCAGCATTTT. This translates into CATSFDASNQPQHF.

This rearrangement joins TRBV6-1 to TRBJ2-7; D could derive from TRBD1 or TRBD2 (5 bases each). CDR1 MNHNS and CDR2 SASEGT come from the germline V gene. V was shortened by 2 bases and J by 0 bases, with 8 bases between the two germline ends. The CDR3 length is 14 residues. The CDR3 sequence is CASSEQGDSYEQYF. DNA of the CDR3: TGTGCCAGCAGTGAACAGGGAGACTCCTACGAGCAGTACTTC.

V gene TRBV6-5 combines with J gene TRBJ1-1; D is unclear. The ends were cut back, 6 bases at V and 4 bases at J, with 12 bases in the middle. The CDR3 consists of 13 residues. The germline V gene encodes CDR1 MNHEY and CDR2 SVGAGI. The CDR3 DNA follows: TGTGCCAGCAGAAGGCAGGTTCTCACTGAAGCTTTCTTT. It is translated as CASRRQVLTEAFF.

The rearrangement joins TRBV5-5 to TRBJ2-1; D possibly corresponds to TRBD1 (5 bases). This CDR3 is 12 amino acids long. CDR1 and CDR2 (germline): SGHKS, YYEKEE (reference sequence). V was clipped by 4 bases and J by 8 bases, with 10 bases between them. As DNA, the CDR3 is TGTGCCAGCAGCCCCCCACAGGATGAGCAGTTCTTC. This sequence encodes CASSPPQDEQFF. Using reference TRBV5-5 and TRBJ2-1 for the parts outside the CDR3, the full variable domain is DAGVTQSPTHLIKTRGQQVTLRCSPISGHKSVSWYQQVLGQGPQFIFQYYEKEERGRGNFPDRFSARQFPNYSSELNVNALLLGDSALYLCASSPPQDEQFFGPGTRLTVL.

V and J are TRBV13 and TRBJ1-1; D unclear. CDR1 is PRHDT and CDR2 is FYEKMQ in the germline V gene (reference sequence). V dropped 0 bases and J dropped 5 bases, with 7 bases sitting between them. This CDR3 contains 13 residues. DNA of the CDR3: TGTGCCAGCAGCTTAGGTCTTTGGACTGAAGCTTTCTTT. Translated: CASSLGLWTEAFF.

The genes are TRBV5-4 and TRBJ1-6; no definite D call. CDR3 length: 15 residues. The V gene's germline CDR1 is SGHNT and CDR2 YYREEE (reference sequence). Trimming cost V 3 bases and J 8 bases, with 15 bases left between them. CDR3 coding DNA: TGTGCCAGCAGCTACATAGAGAGGGCGGATTCACCCCTCCACTTT. Residues: CASSYIERADSPLHF.

The genes are TRBV4-1 and TRBJ1-3; D ambiguous. Germline CDR1 reads MGHRA; CDR2 reads YSYEKL. This CDR3 region has 13 residues. V shed 4 bases and J shed 4 bases, with 8 bases lying between them. CDR3 in amino acids: CASSPTPGNTIYF. In nucleotides, the CDR3 is TGCGCCAGCAGCCCTACGCCCGGAAACACCATATATTTT.

DNA of the CDR3: TGTGCCATTGGACAGGGGGCAACCGGGGAGCTGTTTTTT. Translation: CAIGQGATGELFF. The rearrangement uses TRBV6-5 and TRBJ2-2; 11 bases fit TRBD1. The CDR3 totals 13 residues. V was clipped by 10 bases and J by 5 bases; unmatched bases: 3. From germline, CDR1 is MNHEY and CDR2 SVGAGI.

Only one count was recorded for this clone. This chain links TRBV10-3 with TRBJ2-7; 8 nucleotides agree with TRBD2. The CDR3 is 13 amino acids. Germline values: CDR1 ENHRY, CDR2 SYGVKD. Germline trimming cut 5 bases from V and 2 bases from J; bases unmatched to any gene: 2. The CDR3 is CAISYSGTYEQYF. The CDR3 region has the DNA TGTGCCATCAGTTATAGCGGGACCTACGAGCAGTACTTC.

The chain recombines TRBV27 with TRBJ2-2, with 9 positions matching TRBD1. Germline assignment: CDR1 MNHEY and CDR2 SMNVEV (reference sequence). The CDR3 covers 17 residues. V shed 3 bases and J 5 bases; nucleotides not matched to a gene: 10. The CDR3 protein is CASSLFIGTGWTGELFF. CDR3 DNA sequence: TGTGCCAGCAGTTTGTTTATTGGGACAGGGTGGACCGGGGAGCTGTTTTTT.

The gene calls are TRBV6-5 and TRBJ2-7; D is possibly TRBD1 (6 bases). Trimming stripped 5 bases from V and 6 bases from J, with 17 bases between. The CDR3 has 14 amino acids. Germline loops: CDR1 MNHEY, CDR2 SVGAGI. The CDR3 DNA sequence: TGTGCCAGCAGTCCTACAGGGACCCGCTCCGAGCAGTACTTC. Amino acid sequence: CASSPTGTRSEQYF.

The chain combines TRBV5-4 with TRBJ2-1; D is perhaps TRBD2 (6 bases). V was clipped by 4 bases and J by 15 bases, with 17 bases between them. Germline CDR1 and CDR2: SGHNT and YYREEE (reference sequence). The length of the CDR3 is 12 residues. The DNA of the CDR3 is TGTGCCAGCAGCCTGGATTCCCCGGGACTGTTCTTC. This gives the protein CASSLDSPGLFF.

This clone was recorded only once. The chain links TRBV28 to TRBJ2-7; 7 positions match TRBD2. V was pared by 7 bases and J by 3 bases, with 9 bases of the junction left unmatched. The V gene's germline CDR1 is MDHEN and CDR2 SYDVKM. The CDR3 spans 14 residues. CDR3 nucleotide sequence: TGTGCCAGCACTCAGGCGGGAGCGGGCTACGAGCAGTACTTC. Protein sequence: CASTQAGAGYEQYF.

The V and J genes are TRBV28 and TRBJ1-2; 9 positions agree with TRBD1. From germline, CDR1 is MDHEN and CDR2 SYDVKM. Unmatched junction bases numbered 13, after V lost 6 bases and J lost 8 bases. The CDR3 has 15 amino acids. The CDR3 DNA reads as TGTGCCAGCAGACCTCTATCCGGGACAGGGTCGGGCTACACCTTC. Its protein is CASRPLSGTGSGYTF.

The chain has TRBV14 and TRBJ1-2, with D unclear. CDR1 is SGHDN, CDR2 FVKESK, per germline. This CDR3 region has 13 residues. V was clipped by 4 bases and J by 3 bases, with 9 bases between them. The CDR3 DNA sequence: TGTGCCAGCAGCCCCGCGACGTACTATGGCTACACCTTC. Translated: CASSPATYYGYTF.

The chain has TRBV7-6 and TRBJ2-7; weak D call: TRBD2 (5 bases). In germline, CDR1 is SGHVS, CDR2 FNYEAQ. The V end was cut by 5 bases, the J end by 6 bases, with 26 bases between. The CDR3 is 17 amino acids. The CDR3 DNA follows: TGTGCCAGCAGCCAAATCCTTTCGGACTCGCTCCCGCGCGAGCAGTACTTC. Its translation is CASSQILSDSLPREQYF.

The chain has TRBV6-5 and TRBJ1-4; 7 positions match TRBD1. From germline, CDR1 is MNHEY and CDR2 SVGAGI. The CDR3 spans 14 residues. The V and J ends lost 5 bases and 7 bases, in that order; junction bases with no gene match: 7. In DNA form, the CDR3 reads TGTGCCAGCAGTACAACAGGGGCGAGTGAAAAACTGTTTTTT. It is translated as CASSTTGASEKLFF.

The chain employs TRBV28 and TRBJ2-7, with 13 bases fitting TRBD2. This CDR3 has 13 residues. The germline gives CDR1 MDHEN, CDR2 SYDVKM. With 6 bases clipped from V and 12 bases from J, the junction kept 8 bases outside the gene matches. CDR3 sequence reads: CASSPGLAGAWYF. The CDR3 DNA sequence: TGTGCCAGCAGCCCAGGACTAGCGGGAGCTTGGTACTTC. Variable domain in full (rest from reference TRBV28 and TRBJ2-7): DVKVTQSSRYLVKRTGEKVFLECVQDMDHENMFWYRQDPGLGLRLIYFSYDVKMKEKGDIPEGYSVSREKKERFSLILESASTNQTSMYLCASSPGLAGAWYFGPGTRLTVT.

V usage is TRBV5-6 and J usage is TRBJ1-2; D remains ambiguous. Germline V gene sequence: CDR1 SGHDT, CDR2 YYEEEE. This CDR3 is 15 amino acids long. V lost 0 bases and J lost 0, with 9 bases in between. CDR3 amino acids: CASSLDPSANYGYTF. As DNA, the CDR3 is TGTGCCAGCAGCTTGGATCCATCCGCTAACTATGGCTACACCTTC.

The rearrangement uses TRBV15 and TRBJ2-7; 7 bases match TRBD2. This CDR3 spans 17 amino acids. V dropped 0 bases and J dropped 1; count of bases not matched to a gene: 9. The germline gives CDR1 LNHNV, CDR2 YYDKDF (reference sequence). CDR3 nucleotides: TGTGCCACCAGCAGAGATGGAGCGGGACCAAAATCCTACGAGCAGTACTTC. Residues: CATSRDGAGPKSYEQYF. Filled out from reference TRBV15 and TRBJ2-7, the complete variable domain reads DAMVIQNPRYQVTQFGKPVTLSCSQTLNHNVMYWYQQKSSQAPKLLFHYYDKDFNNEADTPDNFQSRRPNTSFCFLDIRSPGLGDTAMYLCATSRDGAGPKSYEQYFGPGTRLTVT.